This is a list of T cell receptor beta chains from one sample in a study of blood T cell repertoires in COVID-19. The repertoire was sequenced with immunoSEQ multiplex PCR; TCRdb's copy has only in-frame clones and lacks some. The table has about 77,000 clones, around 76% seen once; the top ten hold 15% to 20%. Sequences were obtained from peripheral blood. These TCRs come from a man between 70 and 80 years old with active or convalescent COVID-19. Each CDR3 is given with its conserved first and last residue. D genes are given only for firm matches. Rows may omit the clone size; those that give it use once, few, many or a size class.

D gene	clone size	CDR3 length	V gene	J gene	CDR3 protein	CDR3 DNA
NA	NA	12	TRBV3-1/TRBV3-2	TRBJ2-2	CASSLRAGELFF	TGTGCCAGCAGCCTCCGGGCCGGGGAGCTGTTTTTT
TRBD1	NA	14	TRBV7-9	TRBJ2-7	CASSASGQSYEQYF	TGTGCCAGCAGCGCCTCGGGACAGTCCTACGAGCAGTACTTC
NA	NA	16	TRBV28	TRBJ1-5	CASNPPTGFGNQPQHF	TGTGCCAGCAACCCCCCGACAGGTTTCGGCAATCAGCCCCAGCATTTT
NA	NA	14	TRBV12-5	TRBJ1-1	CASGSPPGNTEAFF	TGTGCTAGTGGTTCCCCCCCCGGTAACACTGAAGCTTTCTTT
NA	NA	14	TRBV6-1	TRBJ2-7	CASRKRQETYEQYF	TGTGCCAGCAGAAAAAGACAGGAGACCTACGAGCAGTACTTC
TRBD1	NA	16	TRBV18	TRBJ1-6	CASSSAGRDRNSPLHF	TGTGCCAGCTCATCGGCGGGCCGGGACAGAAATTCACCCCTCCACTTT
TRBD1	few	12	TRBV5-6	TRBJ2-3	CASSLGTAAQYF	TGTGCCAGCAGCTTAGGGACAGCGGCGCAGTATTTT
NA	NA	16	TRBV5-3	TRBJ1-2	CAGDGCSPVSSYGYTF	TGTGCCGGTGACGGGTGCAGTCCCGTTTCCTCCTATGGCTACACCTTC
TRBD1	NA	17	TRBV7-9	TRBJ2-2	CASSLVLGGAGTGELFF	TGTGCCAGCAGCTTAGTTCTAGGGGGCGCAGGCACCGGGGAGCTGTTTTTT
TRBD2	NA	16	TRBV10-3	TRBJ2-3	CAIRAGVHTSTDTQYF	TGTGCCATCAGGGCGGGGGTACACACTAGCACAGATACGCAGTATTTT
NA	NA	14	TRBV3-1/TRBV3-2	TRBJ2-7	CASSQESLVYEQYF	TGTGCCAGCAGCCAAGAGTCTCTTGTCTACGAGCAGTACTTC
NA	NA	11	TRBV25-1	TRBJ2-7	CASSASRGQYF	TGTGCCAGCAGTGCCAGCAGGGGGCAGTACTTC
NA	NA	15	TRBV3-1/TRBV3-2	TRBJ2-5	CASSQEVAGQETQYF	TGTGCCAGCAGCCAAGAAGTGGCAGGTCAAGAGACCCAGTACTTC
TRBD1	NA	15	TRBV6-5	TRBJ1-6	CASSSFTGASSPLHF	TGTGCCAGCAGTTCGTTTACAGGGGCAAGCTCACCCCTCCACTTT
TRBD1	NA	14	TRBV28	TRBJ2-4	CASIPDRARNIQYF	TGTGCCAGCATACCGGACAGGGCTAGAAACATTCAGTACTTC
NA	NA	15	TRBV4-1	TRBJ2-3	CASSQASTGADTQYF	TGCGCCAGCAGCCAAGCTTCGACGGGTGCAGATACGCAGTATTTT
TRBD1	NA	12	TRBV5-1	TRBJ2-7	CASSLGTGEQYF	TGCGCCAGCAGCTTAGGGACAGGCGAGCAGTACTTC